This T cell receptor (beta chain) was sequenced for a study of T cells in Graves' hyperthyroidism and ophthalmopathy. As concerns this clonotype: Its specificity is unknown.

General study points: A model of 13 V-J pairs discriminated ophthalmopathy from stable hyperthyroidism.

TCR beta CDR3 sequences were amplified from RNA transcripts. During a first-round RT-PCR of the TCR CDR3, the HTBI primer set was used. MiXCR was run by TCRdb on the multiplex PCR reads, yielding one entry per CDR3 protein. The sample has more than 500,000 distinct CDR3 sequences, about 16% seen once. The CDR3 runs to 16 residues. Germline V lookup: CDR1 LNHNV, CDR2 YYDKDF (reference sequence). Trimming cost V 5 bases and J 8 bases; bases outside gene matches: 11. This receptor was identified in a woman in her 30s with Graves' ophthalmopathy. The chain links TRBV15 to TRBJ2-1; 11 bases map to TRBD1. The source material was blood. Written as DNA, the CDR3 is TGTGCCACCAGCGGGCCTGGGACAGGGGGGATCGATGAGCAGTTCTTC. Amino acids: CATSGPGTGGIDEQFF.